The clone carrying this TCR beta chain was observed many times. Its target is not known. TCRdb reprocessed the 5' RACE reads via MiXCR and lists one record per CDR3 protein. The table shows 75,000 to 80,000 distinct CDR3 sequences, with about 5% occurring only once. This entry belongs to a study of neurological immune-mediated disorders. Study information: There were roughly 35 multiple sclerosis patients. Of these, 31 had relapsing-remitting MS and 3 had secondary progressive MS.

Germline values: CDR1 SGHVS, CDR2 FQNEAQ. The CDR3 runs 16 residues. V lost 5 bases to trimming and J lost 8 bases; unmatched junction nucleotides: 11. Points from the study as a whole: When the repertoires were grouped phylogenetically, those of 18 of the 34 multiple sclerosis patients came together in a single cluster of related CDR3 sequences, which points to a possible repertoire-level signature. The study found the most TCR clonal expansion in HTLV-1-associated myelopathy and the least in multiple sclerosis, below healthy controls.

Sequencing used PBMCs. The receptor was isolated from a woman aged 25-40 years with multiple sclerosis. The rearrangement joins TRBV7-8 to TRBJ2-3; 12 bases line up with TRBD1. CDR3 DNA sequence: TGTGCCAGCAGCGCACGCCGGGACAGGGGGCGGGGTACGCAGTATTTT. Protein product: CASSARRDRGRGTQYF. Complete variable domain (other parts from reference TRBV7-8 and TRBJ2-3): GAGVSQSPRYKVAKRGQDVALRCDPISGHVSLFWYQQALGQGPEFLTYFQNEAQLDKSGLPSDRFFAERPEGSVSTLKIQRTQQEDSAVYLCASSARRDRGRGTQYFGPGTRLTVL.